This TCR beta chain was retrieved from a study of T cell repertoires in cytomegalovirus infection. Points from the study as a whole: Summed frequency of public TCR beta families distinguished CMV carriers with the relevant HLA.

Trimming stripped 8 bases from V and 8 bases from J, with 12 bases between. Germline V lookup: CDR1 SGHTA, CDR2 FQGTGA. The CDR3 is 11 amino acids. Each CDR3 protein gets one entry after TCRdb re-called the reads with MiXCR. The repertoire holds 150,000 to 200,000 distinct CDR3 sequences, with approximately 15% as singletons. On this clonotype itself: Its matching antigen is unknown.

The sequencing input was PBMCs. This chain uses TRBV7-3 with TRBJ1-2; the D gene is possibly TRBD1 (6 bases). This clonotype was sampled from a human donor in good health (CMV status not recorded). Some clones in this sample may be carry-over from other donors' samples. The chain's CDR3 is CASGGGRGYTF. CDR3 in DNA: TGTGCCAGCGGAGGGGGAAGGGGCTACACCTTC.